This TCR beta chain stems from a study of tumor-infiltrating lymphocytes in primary liver carcinoma. Study context: Samples gave roughly 3.65 to 7.13 million productive TCRbeta reads, similar across tissue types.

cDNA specific to TCR beta was made from 500 ng of total RNA, with a constant-region primer employed for priming. Three rounds of nested multiplex PCR with slightly modified ARM-PCR produced TCR beta libraries. Forward primers for TRBV1-TRBV30 and a C-beta reverse primer served the first two PCR rounds, at about 10 cycles each. MiXCR, applied by TCRdb to the multiplex PCR reads, yields one record per CDR3 protein. The table shows roughly 190,000 distinct CDR3 sequences, with about 82% occurring only once. Unsorted bulk tissue of about 18-32 mg yielded co-extracted RNA and DNA. The CDR3 is made up of 14 amino acids. Germline values: CDR1 SGHAT, CDR2 FQNNGV. V gave up 5 bases and J gave up 5 bases, with 14 bases separating them.

The chain couples TRBV11-2 to TRBJ2-3, with a tentative D call TRBD2 (5 bases). The sequenced sample consisted of tumor tissue from primary liver carcinoma. The origin of this receptor is a middle-aged man with primary liver carcinoma and hepatitis B virus infection. CDR3 amino acids: CASSHPGREDTQYF. Here the CDR3 DNA reads TGTGCCAGCAGCCACCCGGGCCGGGAAGATACGCAGTATTTT.